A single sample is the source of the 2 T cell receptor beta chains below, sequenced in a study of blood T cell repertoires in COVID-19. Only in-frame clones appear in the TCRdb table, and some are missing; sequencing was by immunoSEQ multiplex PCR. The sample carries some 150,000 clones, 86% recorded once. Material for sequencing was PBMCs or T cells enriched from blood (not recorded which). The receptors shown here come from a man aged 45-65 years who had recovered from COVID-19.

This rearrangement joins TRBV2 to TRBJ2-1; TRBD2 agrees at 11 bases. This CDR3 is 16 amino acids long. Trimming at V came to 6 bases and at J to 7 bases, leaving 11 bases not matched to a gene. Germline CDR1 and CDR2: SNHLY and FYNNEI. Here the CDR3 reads CASSPLAGAFGNEQFF. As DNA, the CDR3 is TGTGCCAGCAGCCCACTAGCGGGAGCCTTTGGAAATGAGCAGTTCTTC.

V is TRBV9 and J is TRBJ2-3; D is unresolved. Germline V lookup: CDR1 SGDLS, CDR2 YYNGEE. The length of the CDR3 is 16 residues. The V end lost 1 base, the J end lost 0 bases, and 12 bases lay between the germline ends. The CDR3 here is CASSVSATISTDTQYF. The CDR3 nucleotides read TGTGCCAGCAGCGTATCAGCAACTATTAGCACAGATACGCAGTATTTT. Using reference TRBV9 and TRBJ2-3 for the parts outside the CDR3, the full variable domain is DSGVTQTPKHLITATGQRVTLRCSPRSGDLSVYWYQQSLDQGLQFLIQYYNGEERAKGNILERFSAQQFPDLHSELNLSSLELGDSALYFCASSVSATISTDTQYFGPGTRLTVL.